The 30 T cell receptor beta chains in this list originate from one sample, sequenced in a study of technical replicates of blood from a few donors (dated by TCRdb to 2015 to 2018). The library relied on the immunoSEQ multiplex PCR assay. TCRdb's version of the immuneACCESS table is confined to in-frame rearrangements and falls short of the full clone set. An unresolved V gene accounts for under half of the shortfall where checked; the remainder is of unknown origin. The sample table shows about 8,700 clones, and about nine tenths are seen once. The top ten clones comprise roughly 9.7% of the sample. Specimen: PBMCs. Receptor source: a human donor in good health.

The chain links TRBV6-5 to TRBJ2-7; TRBD1 might be the D (6 bases). V was clipped by 5 bases and J by 5 bases, with 19 bases between them. The V gene's germline CDR1 is MNHEY and CDR2 SVGAGI. The CDR3 sequence is 15 residues long. In nucleotides, the CDR3 is TGTGCCAGCAGTCCAGGACAGTACCTGGTCCACGAGCAGTACTTC. As protein: CASSPGQYLVHEQYF.

This rearrangement joins TRBV11-1 to TRBJ2-7, with D possibly being TRBD2 (6 bases). Germline V lookup: CDR1 SGHAT, CDR2 FQDESV (reference sequence). The ends were cut back, 5 bases at V and 4 bases at J, with 21 bases in the middle. The CDR3 is 16 residues long. This CDR3 reads CASSQAHGGERYEQYF. The CDR3 coding sequence is TGTGCCAGCAGCCAAGCGCACGGGGGAGAAAGGTACGAGCAGTACTTC. Complete variable domain (other parts from reference TRBV11-1 and TRBJ2-7): EAEVAQSPRYKITEKSQAVAFWCDPISGHATLYWYRQILGQGPELLVQFQDESVVDDSQLPKDRFSAERLKGVDSTLKIQPAELGDSAMYLCASSQAHGGERYEQYFGPGTRLTVT.

The DNA for the CDR3 is TGCAGCGTTGAAGGAATAGGGACAGGGGGACCAGATACGCAGTATTTT. Protein sequence: CSVEGIGTGGPDTQYF. The chain joins TRBV29-1 to TRBJ2-3; 11 bases line up with TRBD1. Looked up from germline, CDR1 is SQVTM and CDR2 is ANQGSEA. The CDR3 is made up of 16 amino acids. After removal of 1 base from V and 4 bases from J, the junction contained 7 bases not matched to a gene.

This sequence joins TRBV27 and TRBJ2-3; the D gene is possibly TRBD2 (7 bases). V shed 0 bases and J shed 2 bases, with 15 bases lying between them. The germline gives CDR1 MNHEY, CDR2 SMNVEV (reference sequence). The CDR3 sequence is 17 residues long. DNA for the CDR3: TGTGCCAGCAGTTTATCGGGGGCTAGCGGATTCACAGATACGCAGTATTTT. Translated, it gives CASSLSGASGFTDTQYF.

The CDR3 loop is CASSEEWEGYNEQFF. Here the CDR3 DNA reads TGTGCCAGCAGTGAAGAGTGGGAGGGATACAATGAGCAGTTCTTC. V is TRBV6-1 and J is TRBJ2-1, with 7 bases that match TRBD2. CDR1 and CDR2 (germline): MNHNS, SASEGT. V was clipped by 1 base and J by 4 bases; unmatched bases: 4. This CDR3 is built from 15 residues.

The rearrangement joins TRBV2 to TRBJ1-5; D might be TRBD1 (6 bases). The CDR3 extends over 15 amino acids. The ends were cut back, 1 base at V and 1 base at J, with 8 bases in the middle. CDR1 SNHLY and CDR2 FYNNEI come from the germline V gene. Written as DNA, the CDR3 is TGTGCCAGCAGTGAAGAGGGGGGGAGCAATCAGCCCCAGCATTTT. Amino acid sequence: CASSEEGGSNQPQHF.

V usage is TRBV6-1 and J usage is TRBJ2-1; TRBD2 matches 7 bases. Germline V gives CDR1 MNHNS, CDR2 SASEGT. V dropped 1 base and J dropped 8; count of bases not matched to a gene: 5. This CDR3 has 14 residues. The CDR3 is CASSEGLAGDEQFF. In DNA form, the CDR3 reads TGTGCCAGCAGTGAAGGACTAGCTGGAGATGAGCAGTTCTTC.

The chain is built from TRBV15 and TRBJ2-1, with 7 bases identical to TRBD1. This CDR3 comprises 16 residues. Germline assignment: CDR1 LNHNV and CDR2 YYDKDF (reference sequence). J gave up 5 bases and V 8 bases, and 15 bases lay outside the gene matches. The CDR3 DNA reads as TGTGCCACCGGTATTCTAAACAGGGGATTCGACAATGAGCAGTTCTTC. It specifies CATGILNRGFDNEQFF.

The chain carries TRBV5-4 and TRBJ1-1; 7 nucleotides agree with TRBD1. The CDR3 extends over 13 amino acids. V was pared by 2 bases and J by 7 bases, with 5 bases of the junction left unmatched. Germline assignment: CDR1 SGHNT and CDR2 YYREEE (reference sequence). CDR3 sequence: CASSFQGEVEAFF. In nucleotides, the CDR3 is TGTGCCAGCAGCTTTCAGGGGGAGGTTGAAGCTTTCTTT.

The chain combines TRBV18 with TRBJ1-1; no clear D. CDR1 and CDR2 (germline): KGHSH, LQKENI. This CDR3 comprises 14 residues. V gave up 4 bases and J gave up 1 base, with 10 bases separating them. The CDR3 nucleotides are TGTGCCAGCTCACGTATGAGGGAGAACACTGAAGCTTTCTTT. Its protein product is CASSRMRENTEAFF.

The chain couples TRBV7-9 to TRBJ2-7, with 10 bases that match TRBD2. The CDR3 loop spans 15 amino acids. Germline-derived CDR1 and CDR2 are SEHNR and FQNEAQ (reference sequence). V trimming: 7 bases; J trimming: 3 bases; junction bases outside the gene matches: 9. Here the CDR3 DNA reads TGTGCCAGCAACGCCCTAGCGGGAGACTACTACGAGCAGTACTTC. Translating gives CASNALAGDYYEQYF. The full variable domain, its missing parts supplied by reference TRBV7-9 and TRBJ2-7, is DTGVSQNPRHKITKRGQNVTFRCDPISEHNRLYWYRQTLGQGPEFLTYFQNEAQLEKSRLLSDRFSAERPKGSFSTLEIQRTEQGDSAMYLCASNALAGDYYEQYFGPGTRLTVT.

The rearrangement uses TRBV30 and TRBJ2-1; 9 bases match TRBD2. The CDR3 length is 14 residues. After removal of 2 bases from V and 6 bases from J, the junction contained 5 bases not matched to a gene. CDR1 and CDR2 (germline): GTSNPN, SVGIG (reference sequence). The CDR3 sequence: CAWSRLAGLNEQFF. The CDR3 DNA reads TGTGCCTGGAGTAGGCTAGCGGGACTCAATGAGCAGTTCTTC.

The chain recombines TRBV29-1 with TRBJ2-1; possibly TRBD2 for D (5 bases). The CDR3 sequence is 14 residues long. V was shortened by 6 bases and J by 12 bases, with 24 bases between the two germline ends. The V gene's germline CDR1 is SQVTM and CDR2 ANQGSEA. CDR3 amino acids: CSVDRGLLSISQFF. The CDR3 bases are TGCAGCGTCGACCGCGGGCTACTCAGTATATCGCAGTTCTTC.

The V and J genes are TRBV9 and TRBJ2-7; 9 nucleotides line up with TRBD2. The ends lost 2 bases at V and 2 bases at J; junction bases unmatched: 2. CDR3 length: 14 residues. Germline CDR1 is SGDLS and CDR2 is YYNGEE. Written as DNA, the CDR3 is TGTGCCAGCAGCGTGACTAGCGGAACCTACGAGCAGTACTTC. Encoded protein: CASSVTSGTYEQYF.

The rearrangement links TRBV18 to TRBJ2-3, with a possible D match to TRBD2 (5 bases). The germline V gene has CDR1 KGHSH and CDR2 LQKENI. The CDR3 length is 15 residues. The ends were cut back, 2 bases at V and 0 bases at J, with 9 bases in the middle. CDR3 amino acids: CASSPRTGSTDTQYF. CDR3 nucleotides: TGTGCCAGCTCACCAAGGACGGGGAGCACAGATACGCAGTATTTT.

The V and J genes are TRBV30 and TRBJ2-3, with TRBD2 identical over 15 bases. The CDR3 consists of 13 residues. Germline values: CDR1 GTSNPN, CDR2 SVGIG (reference sequence). J gave up 6 bases and V 5 bases, and 0 bases lay outside the gene matches. CDR3 sequence (DNA): TGTGCCTGGGGACTAGCGGGAGGGGATACGCAGTATTTT. It translates to CAWGLAGGDTQYF.

This chain connects TRBV4-2 to TRBJ2-1; 10 bases are a match to TRBD2. The CDR3 is made up of 20 amino acids. V dropped 0 bases and J dropped 8; count of bases not matched to a gene: 19. Germline assignment: CDR1 LGHNA and CDR2 YNFKEQ. CDR3 coding DNA: TGTGCCAGCAGCCAAGATACGGCCTTGGGGAGGGCTAGCGGGAGTTATGAGCAGTTCTTC. Its translation: CASSQDTALGRASGSYEQFF.

V is TRBV27 and J is TRBJ1-1; D is unclear. Germline CDR1 reads MNHEY; CDR2 reads SMNVEV (reference sequence). The CDR3 runs to 15 residues. Trimming cost V 1 base and J 2 bases, with 11 bases left between them. CDR3 coding DNA: TGTGCCAGCAGTTTATTTGGGCAGCCAAACACTGAAGCTTTCTTT. Translated: CASSLFGQPNTEAFF.

The rearrangement links TRBV2 to TRBJ2-3; 13 bases are shared with TRBD2. CDR1 is SNHLY, CDR2 FYNNEI, per germline. The CDR3 covers 15 residues. V was clipped by 8 bases and J by 2 bases; unmatched bases: 4. The CDR3 DNA follows: TGTGCCAGCGGACTAGCGGGAGTTGACACAGATACGCAGTATTTT. Its protein product is CASGLAGVDTDTQYF.

This clone was counted only a few times. The V gene is TRBV6-1, the J gene TRBJ2-3, with 7 bases matching TRBD2. CDR1 MNHNS and CDR2 SASEGT come from the germline V gene. Trimming at V came to 10 bases and at J to 3 bases, leaving 13 bases not matched to a gene. The length of the CDR3 is 15 residues. CDR3 sequence: CATTFDAGGTDTQYF. The DNA for the CDR3 is TGTGCCACTACATTCGACGCCGGGGGGACAGATACGCAGTATTTT.

This clone was found once. J is TRBJ2-5 and V is TRBV5-1, with 10 bases that match TRBD1. There are 15 residues in the CDR3. Trimming at V came to 4 bases and at J to 4 bases, leaving 7 bases not matched to a gene. The germline V gene encodes CDR1 SGHRS and CDR2 YFSETQ. The CDR3 sequence is CASSIPGQGRETQYF. The CDR3 coding sequence is TGCGCCAGCAGCATTCCGGGACAGGGGAGAGAGACCCAGTACTTC.

The chain combines TRBV6-1 with TRBJ2-7; D remains unclear. The V gene's germline CDR1 is MNHNS and CDR2 SASEGT. CDR3 size: 14 residues. Trimming cost V 7 bases and J 7 bases, with 20 bases left between them. The CDR3 DNA reads TGTGCCAGCAAATACTCTAGTGCCCTTCAGGAGCAGTACTTC. Its translation: CASKYSSALQEQYF.

The gene calls are TRBV10-2 and TRBJ2-1; a possible D gene is TRBD2 (6 bases). This CDR3 contains 16 residues. Trimming shortened V by 0 bases and J by 3 bases, and 12 bases separated the two germline ends. The germline gives CDR1 WSHSY, CDR2 SAAADI. The DNA for the CDR3 is TGCGCCAGCAGTGAGTCGACCGGACTACTCTACAATGAGCAGTTCTTC. Translated: CASSESTGLLYNEQFF.

The chain joins TRBV7-9 to TRBJ1-3; unclear D gene. The V end lost 5 bases, the J end lost 0 bases, and 14 bases lay between the germline ends. The CDR3 totals 16 residues. The V gene's germline CDR1 is SEHNR and CDR2 FQNEAQ (reference sequence). The CDR3 coding sequence is TGTGCCAGCAGCCCCGAGTTCGATTACTCTGGAAACACCATATATTTT. As protein: CASSPEFDYSGNTIYF. Filled out from reference TRBV7-9 and TRBJ1-3, the complete variable domain reads DTGVSQNPRHKITKRGQNVTFRCDPISEHNRLYWYRQTLGQGPEFLTYFQNEAQLEKSRLLSDRFSAERPKGSFSTLEIQRTEQGDSAMYLCASSPEFDYSGNTIYFGEGSWLTVV.

The V gene is TRBV6-5, the J gene TRBJ2-5, with 9 bases aligning to TRBD2. The CDR3 is made up of 14 amino acids. In germline, CDR1 is MNHEY, CDR2 SVGAGI. The trim removed 10 bases at V and 1 base at J, leaving 7 bases unmatched. The CDR3 DNA sequence: TGTGCCATCTGGACTAGCGACCTCCAAGAGACCCAGTACTTC. It translates to CAIWTSDLQETQYF.

This clone was seen just once. V is TRBV27 and J is TRBJ2-7; possible D gene TRBD1, 6 bases. The CDR3 spans 15 residues. V lost 7 bases to trimming and J lost 4 bases, with 20 bases between them. Per germline, CDR1 MNHEY and CDR2 SMNVEV (reference sequence). The CDR3 sequence: CASMKTGTPPYEQYF. CDR3 sequence (DNA): TGTGCCAGCATGAAAACCGGGACACCTCCTTACGAGCAGTACTTC.

The chain carries TRBV5-6 and TRBJ1-4, with 7 bases matching TRBD1. After removal of 6 bases from V and 8 bases from J, the junction contained 16 bases not matched to a gene. The CDR3 spans 16 residues. Germline V CDR1 and CDR2: SGHDT, YYEEEE. This CDR3 reads CASNPSFRQGREKLFF. The CDR3 nucleotides read TGTGCCAGCAATCCGTCCTTTCGACAGGGAAGAGAAAAACTGTTTTTT. Full variable domain (outside the CDR3, taken from reference TRBV5-6 and TRBJ1-4): DAGVTQSPTHLIKTRGQQVTLRCSPKSGHDTVSWYQQALGQGPQFIFQYYEEEERQRGNFPDRFSGHQFPNYSSELNVNALLLGDSALYLCASNPSFRQGREKLFFGSGTQLSVL.

CDR3 in DNA: TGTGCCAGCAGCTTAGTGGTCCGGGTAGTCATGAACACTGAAGCTTTCTTT. Translated, it gives CASSLVVRVVMNTEAFF. The chain carries TRBV7-9 and TRBJ1-1; the D is unclear. The CDR3 extends over 17 amino acids. From germline, CDR1 is SEHNR and CDR2 FQNEAQ (reference sequence). V dropped 1 base and J dropped 0 bases, with 15 bases sitting between them.

The chain links TRBV14 to TRBJ2-7; 11 nucleotides match TRBD2. The V segment lost 4 bases and the J segment 3 bases; nucleotides outside the gene matches: 8. The germline CDR1 and CDR2 sequences are SGHDN and FVKESK. CDR3 size: 16 residues. DNA for the CDR3: TGTGCCAGCAGCCCGGACTCTAGCGGGAGGAGCTACGAGCAGTACTTC. This sequence encodes CASSPDSSGRSYEQYF.

This rearrangement joins TRBV6-1 to TRBJ2-7, with D possibly matching TRBD1 (5 bases). The CDR3 covers 13 residues. The V end lost 4 bases, the J end lost 2 bases, and 9 bases lay between the germline ends. Germline V CDR1 and CDR2: MNHNS, SASEGT. The CDR3, as DNA: TGTGCCAGCAGTGTCGACAGAGCCTACGAGCAGTACTTC. Amino acids: CASSVDRAYEQYF.